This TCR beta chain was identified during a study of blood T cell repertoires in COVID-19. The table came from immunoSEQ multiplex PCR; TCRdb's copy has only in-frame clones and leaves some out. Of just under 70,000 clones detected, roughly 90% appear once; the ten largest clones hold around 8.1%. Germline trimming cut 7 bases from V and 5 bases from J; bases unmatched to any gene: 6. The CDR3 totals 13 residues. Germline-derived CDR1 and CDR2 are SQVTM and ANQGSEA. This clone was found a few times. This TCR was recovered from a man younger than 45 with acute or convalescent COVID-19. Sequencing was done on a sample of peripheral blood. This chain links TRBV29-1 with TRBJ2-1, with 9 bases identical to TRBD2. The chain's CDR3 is CSAKGLANNEQFF. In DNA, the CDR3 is TGCAGCGCAAAGGGACTAGCAAACAATGAGCAGTTCTTC.